This entry lists 14 T cell receptor beta chains sequenced from one sample in a study of shared clonotypes between healthy human individuals. The assay was immunoSEQ multiplex PCR, and TCRdb's table has in-frame clones only and misses some. The sample holds 400,000 to 600,000 clones; roughly 80% are singletons and the top ten take approximately 13%. Material for sequencing was PBMCs. These receptors were obtained from a woman in her forties in good health. Some clones in this sample may be carry-over from other donors' samples.

This clone was detected only once. The CDR3 bases are TGTGCCAGCAGCGTAGCCCCCCTAGCGGGGTTTTACAATGAGCAGTTCTTC. It encodes CASSVAPLAGFYNEQFF. V gene TRBV9 combines with J gene TRBJ2-1, with 9 bases that match TRBD2. Per germline, CDR1 SGDLS and CDR2 YYNGEE. This CDR3 contains 17 residues. J gave up 4 bases and V 0 bases, and 8 bases lay outside the gene matches.

CDR3 protein: CASFSTQYF. The CDR3 nucleotides are TGTGCCAGCTTTTCCACGCAGTATTTT. The chain uses TRBV6-6 and TRBJ2-3; D gene uncertain. The germline CDR1 and CDR2 sequences are MNHNY and SVGAGI (reference sequence). There are 9 residues in the CDR3. Trimming took off 8 bases at V and 9 bases at J, with 6 bases between the two ends.

V and J are TRBV19 and TRBJ2-1; D possibly corresponds to TRBD1 (7 bases). Per germline, CDR1 LNHDA and CDR2 SQIVND (reference sequence). The CDR3 has 15 amino acids. With 3 bases removed from V and 5 bases from J, the gap between germline ends came to 14 bases. CDR3 sequence: CASSIGGTVNNEQFF. CDR3 DNA sequence: TGTGCCAGTAGTATTGGAGGGACAGTTAACAATGAGCAGTTCTTC. Based on the CDR3 plus reference TRBV19 and TRBJ2-1, the full variable domain is DGGITQSPKYLFRKEGQNVTLSCEQNLNHDAMYWYRQDPGQGLRLIYYSQIVNDFQKGDIAEGYSVSREKKESFPLTVTSAQKNPTAFYLCASSIGGTVNNEQFFGPGTRLTVL.

The genes are TRBV29-1 and TRBJ1-1; 7 nucleotides line up with TRBD1. Germline V gene sequence: CDR1 SQVTM, CDR2 ANQGSEA. Trimming cost V 7 bases and J 11 bases; bases outside gene matches: 13. CDR3 length equals 12 residues. The CDR3 loop is CSAQRGPRGAFF. The CDR3 nucleotides read TGCAGCGCCCAGAGGGGGCCTCGTGGCGCTTTCTTT.

Worth noting for this clone: One end of the junction fails to match germline, which may point to a read error. The chain is built from TRBV5-1 and TRBJ2-7; 13 bases match TRBD2. Per the germline V gene, CDR1 is SGHRS and CDR2 is YFSETQ. CDR3 length equals 15 residues. CDR3 nucleotide sequence: TGCGCCAGCAGCTGGTCAGGGACTAGCGGGGATCAGCGTCGCTTC. Encoded protein: CASSWSGTSGDQRRF.

The J gene is TRBJ2-1, the V gene TRBV4-1; 8 bases agree with TRBD2. This CDR3 has 16 amino acids. Trimming removed 1 base from V and 9 bases from J; junction bases left unmatched: 11. Germline V lookup: CDR1 MGHRA, CDR2 YSYEKL. This chain's CDR3 is CASSQGVMIGRGEQFF. The CDR3 DNA reads as TGCGCCAGCAGCCAAGGGGTGATGATCGGGAGGGGTGAGCAGTTCTTC.

The rearrangement uses TRBV29-1 and TRBJ2-7; D possibly corresponds to TRBD1 (5 bases). The CDR3 totals 15 residues. V was clipped by 4 bases and J by 4 bases, with 20 bases between them. Germline CDR1 and CDR2: SQVTM and ANQGSEA. The DNA for the CDR3 is TGCAGCGTTGTCCCTGAGCAGGGTCCTTCTTACGAGCAGTACTTC. Amino acid sequence: CSVVPEQGPSYEQYF.

This clone was found a few times. The chain recombines TRBV10-3 with TRBJ1-2; TRBD1 is a possible D gene (5 bases). Germline loops: CDR1 ENHRY, CDR2 SYGVKD. The CDR3 runs 13 residues. Trimming stripped 0 bases from V and 6 bases from J, with 8 bases between. CDR3 nucleotides: TGTGCCATCAGTGAGTCTCAGACAGATGGCTACACCTTC. This sequence encodes CAISESQTDGYTF.

V and J are TRBV5-4 and TRBJ2-7; a weak D match, TRBD2 (5 bases). The CDR3 sequence is 15 residues long. V lost 3 bases and J 3 bases, leaving 16 bases between the germline ends. The germline CDR1 and CDR2 sequences are SGHNT and YYREEE (reference sequence). CDR3 region: CASSSESGSNYEQYF. The CDR3 nucleotides read TGTGCCAGCAGCTCAGAGAGCGGTTCTAACTACGAGCAGTACTTC.

The V call is TRBV9, the J call TRBJ2-5; maybe TRBD1 (5 bases). The CDR3 has 14 residues. In germline, CDR1 is SGDLS, CDR2 YYNGEE. Trimming shortened V by 0 bases and J by 5 bases, and 11 bases separated the two germline ends. The CDR3 loop is CASSVGWGAETQYF. The DNA of the CDR3 is TGTGCCAGCAGCGTAGGGTGGGGCGCGGAGACCCAGTACTTC.

This clone was counted between two and nine times. This sequence joins TRBV7-9 and TRBJ2-1, with D possibly TRBD2 on 6 matching bases. The CDR3 sequence is 17 residues long. CDR1 and CDR2 from the germline V gene are SEHNR and FQNEAQ (reference sequence). V lost 5 bases, J lost 7 bases, and 24 bases lay in between. CDR3 region: CASSVGAPGGPGNEQFF. The CDR3 nucleotides read TGTGCCAGCAGCGTAGGGGCCCCCGGAGGGCCGGGGAATGAGCAGTTCTTC.

The chain joins TRBV9 to TRBJ2-7; D perhaps matches TRBD1 (5 bases). The CDR3 spans 14 residues. Germline CDR1 is SGDLS and CDR2 is YYNGEE. V lost 0 bases and J 4 bases, leaving 11 bases between the germline ends. The CDR3 here is CASSVGAGRYEQYF. The CDR3 DNA follows: TGTGCCAGCAGCGTAGGTGCAGGGCGGTACGAGCAGTACTTC.

The chain joins TRBV28 to TRBJ2-7, with D possibly called TRBD1 or TRBD2 (5 bases each). Looked up from germline, CDR1 is MDHEN and CDR2 is SYDVKM. This CDR3 has 15 amino acids. V lost 4 bases and J 3 bases, leaving 16 bases between the germline ends. The DNA of the CDR3 is TGTGCCAGCAGTTACCCCGGGACCACGGGCTACGAGCAGTACTTC. Translating it yields CASSYPGTTGYEQYF. Drawing the rest from reference TRBV28 and TRBJ2-7, the complete variable domain is DVKVTQSSRYLVKRTGEKVFLECVQDMDHENMFWYRQDPGLGLRLIYFSYDVKMKEKGDIPEGYSVSREKKERFSLILESASTNQTSMYLCASSYPGTTGYEQYFGPGTRLTVT.

The chain couples TRBV5-1 to TRBJ2-7, with 14 bases lining up with TRBD2. Germline lookup yields CDR1 SGHRS and CDR2 YFSETQ. V gave up 1 base and J gave up 7 bases; unmatched junction bases: 4. The CDR3 has 15 amino acids. The CDR3 loop is CASSLTGTSGSEQYF. CDR3 nucleotides: TGCGCCAGCAGCTTGACCGGGACTAGCGGGAGTGAGCAGTACTTC.